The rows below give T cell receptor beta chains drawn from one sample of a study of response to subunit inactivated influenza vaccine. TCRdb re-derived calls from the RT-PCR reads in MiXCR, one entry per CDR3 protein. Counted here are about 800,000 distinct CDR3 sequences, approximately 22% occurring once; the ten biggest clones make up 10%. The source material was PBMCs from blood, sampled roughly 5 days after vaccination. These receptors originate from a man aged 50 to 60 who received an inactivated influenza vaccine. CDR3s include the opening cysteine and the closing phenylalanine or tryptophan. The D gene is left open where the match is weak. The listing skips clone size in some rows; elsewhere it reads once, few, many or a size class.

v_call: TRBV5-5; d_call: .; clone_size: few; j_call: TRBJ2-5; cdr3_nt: TGTGCCAGCAGCTTGTTATCGGCTAGCGCGGAGACCCAGTACTTC; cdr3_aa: CASSLLSASAETQYF
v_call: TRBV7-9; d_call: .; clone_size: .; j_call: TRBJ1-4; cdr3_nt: TGTGCCAGCAGCTTAGGGCAGTCTTTGGAAAAACTGTTTTTT; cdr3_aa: CASSLGQSLEKLFF
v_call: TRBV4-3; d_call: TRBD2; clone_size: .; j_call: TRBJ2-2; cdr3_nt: TGCGCCAGCAGCCTGCAAACTAGCGGGTCTACCGGGGAGCTGTTTTTT; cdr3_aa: CASSLQTSGSTGELFF
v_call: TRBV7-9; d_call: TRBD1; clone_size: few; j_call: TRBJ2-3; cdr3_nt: TGTGCCAGCAGCGGGCGGGACAGGCGGACAGATACGCAGTATTTT; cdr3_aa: CASSGRDRRTDTQYF
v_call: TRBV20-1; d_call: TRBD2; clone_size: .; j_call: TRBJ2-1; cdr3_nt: TGCAGTGCTAGTTTAGCGGGGTACAACAATGAGCAGTTCTTC; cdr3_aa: CSASLAGYNNEQFF
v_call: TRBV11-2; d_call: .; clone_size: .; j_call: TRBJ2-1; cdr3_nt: TGTGCCAGCAGCTTTGGACAGACATACAATGAGCAGTTCTTC; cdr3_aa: CASSFGQTYNEQFF
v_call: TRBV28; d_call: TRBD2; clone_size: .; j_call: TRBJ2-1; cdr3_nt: TGTGCCAGCAGTTTTTCCGGACTAGCGGGAAGTCCTGAGCAGTTCTTC; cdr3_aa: CASSFSGLAGSPEQFF
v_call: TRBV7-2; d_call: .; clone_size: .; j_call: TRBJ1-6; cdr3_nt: TGTGCCAGCAGCTCGTTGGACGGTTACTATAATTCACCCCTCCACTTT; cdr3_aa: CASSSLDGYYNSPLHF
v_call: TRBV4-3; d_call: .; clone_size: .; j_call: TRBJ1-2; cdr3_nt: TGCGCCAGCAGCCAAGACCCCCAGGGTGGCTACACCTTC; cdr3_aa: CASSQDPQGGYTF
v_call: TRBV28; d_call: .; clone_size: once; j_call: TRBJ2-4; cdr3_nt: TGTGCCAGCAGTTTTACATCAGGGTTGGCCAAAAACATTCAGTACTTC; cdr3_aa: CASSFTSGLAKNIQYF
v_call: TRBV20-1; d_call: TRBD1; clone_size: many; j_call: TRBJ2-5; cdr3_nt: TGCAGTGCTAGCGGCCCAGGGGGCCAGTACTTC; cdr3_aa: CSASGPGGQYF
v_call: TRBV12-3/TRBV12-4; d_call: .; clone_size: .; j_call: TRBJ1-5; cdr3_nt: TGTGCCAGCAGTGCCCGGATACTTAGCAATCAGCCCCAGCATTTT; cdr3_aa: CASSARILSNQPQHF
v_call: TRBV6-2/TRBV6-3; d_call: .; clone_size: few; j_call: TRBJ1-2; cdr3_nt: TGTGCCAGCGACGGCGTTTACGGTGGCTACACCTTC; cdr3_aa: CASDGVYGGYTF
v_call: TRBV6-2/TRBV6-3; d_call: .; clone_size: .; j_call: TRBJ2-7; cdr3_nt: TGTGCCAGCAGTTACCAAAAGGGACTCTCCTACGAGCAGTACTTC; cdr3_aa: CASSYQKGLSYEQYF
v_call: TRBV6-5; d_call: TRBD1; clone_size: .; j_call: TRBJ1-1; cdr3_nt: TGTGCCAGCAGTTACACAACAGGGGGCACTGAAGCTTTCTTT; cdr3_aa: CASSYTTGGTEAFF
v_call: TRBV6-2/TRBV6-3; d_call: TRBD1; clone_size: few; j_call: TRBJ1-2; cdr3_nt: TGTGCCAGCAGTTACGGGGACAGCTATGGCTACACCTTC; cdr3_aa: CASSYGDSYGYTF
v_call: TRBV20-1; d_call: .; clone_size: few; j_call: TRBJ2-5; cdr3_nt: TGCAGTGCTACCACGACAGGAGCCTACCAAGAGACCCAGTACTTC; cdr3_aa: CSATTTGAYQETQYF
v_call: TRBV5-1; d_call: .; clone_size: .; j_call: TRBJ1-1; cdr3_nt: TGCGCCAGCAGCATCAGGACAGTCCTAAGACAGAACACTGAAGCTTTCTTT; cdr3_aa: CASSIRTVLRQNTEAFF
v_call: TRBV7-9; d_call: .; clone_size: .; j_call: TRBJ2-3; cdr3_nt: TGTGCCAGCAGCTCCCCCGGGGCATCGCTTGGGACAGATACGCAGTATTTT; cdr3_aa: CASSSPGASLGTDTQYF
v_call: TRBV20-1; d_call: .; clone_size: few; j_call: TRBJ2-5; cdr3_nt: TGCAGTGCTAGAGGAAACGCCGGTGGGGAGACCCAGTACTTC; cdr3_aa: CSARGNAGGETQYF
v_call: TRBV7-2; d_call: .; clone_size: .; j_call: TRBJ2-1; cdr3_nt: TGTGCCAGCAGCTTAGGACTAGTGAGTGAGCAGTTCTTC; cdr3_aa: CASSLGLVSEQFF
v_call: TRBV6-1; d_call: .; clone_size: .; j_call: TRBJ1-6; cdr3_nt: TGTGCCAGCAGGGACTGGAATTCACCCCTCCACTTT; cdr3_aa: CASRDWNSPLHF
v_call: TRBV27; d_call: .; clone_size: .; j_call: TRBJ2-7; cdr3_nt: TGTGCCAGCAGCCGAGGACTAAGCGAACAGTACTTC; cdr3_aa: CASSRGLSEQYF
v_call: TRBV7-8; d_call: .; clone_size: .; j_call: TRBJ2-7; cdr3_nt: TGTGCCAGCAGCGATGCGGGACGGCACTCCTACGAGCAGTACTTC; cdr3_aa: CASSDAGRHSYEQYF
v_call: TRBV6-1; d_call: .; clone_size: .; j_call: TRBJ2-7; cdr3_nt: TGTGCCAGCAGTGATACGAGACGGACCTACGAGCAGTACTTC; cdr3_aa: CASSDTRRTYEQYF
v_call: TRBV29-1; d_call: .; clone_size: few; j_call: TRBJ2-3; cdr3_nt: TGCAGCGTTGACCCCACAGATACGCAGTATTTT; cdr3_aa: CSVDPTDTQYF
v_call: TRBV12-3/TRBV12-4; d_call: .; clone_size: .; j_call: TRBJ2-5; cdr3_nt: TGTGCCAGCAGTTTGAGTAAAGGGACCCAGTACTTC; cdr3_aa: CASSLSKGTQYF
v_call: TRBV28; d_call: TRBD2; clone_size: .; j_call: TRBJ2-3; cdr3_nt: TGTGCCAGCAGTTTCCCTCCTCGACACCCTCTGGGGCTAGCGGTCCTCACAGATACGCAGTATTTT; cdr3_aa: CASSFPPRHPLGLAVLTDTQYF
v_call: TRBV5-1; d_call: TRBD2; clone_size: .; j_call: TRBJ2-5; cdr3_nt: TGCGCGAGCAGCTTGGAACTCTGGAGCGGGGGTTACAATTCGGCCCAGTACTTC; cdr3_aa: CASSLELWSGGYNSAQYF
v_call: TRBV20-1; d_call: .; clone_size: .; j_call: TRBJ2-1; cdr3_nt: TGCAGTGCTATTCCGGGCTACTACAATGAGCAGTTCTTC; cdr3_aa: CSAIPGYYNEQFF
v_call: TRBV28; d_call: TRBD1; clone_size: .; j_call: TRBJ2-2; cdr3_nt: TGTGCCAGCAGTTTCCTTGTGTGGGACAGGGGTGACACCGGGGAGCTGTTTTTT; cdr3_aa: CASSFLVWDRGDTGELFF
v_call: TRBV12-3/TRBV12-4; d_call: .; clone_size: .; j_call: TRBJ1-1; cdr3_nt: TGTGCCAGCACCAGATCTAGGAACACTGAAGCTTTCTTT; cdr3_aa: CASTRSRNTEAFF
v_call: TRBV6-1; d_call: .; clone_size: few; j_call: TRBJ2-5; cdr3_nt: TGTGCCAGCAGGCTCGGCCGGTATGAGACCCAGTACTTC; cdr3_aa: CASRLGRYETQYF
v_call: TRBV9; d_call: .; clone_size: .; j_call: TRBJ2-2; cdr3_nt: TGTGCCAGCAGCGTAGAGCCCGACAGCACCGGGGAGCTGTTTTTT; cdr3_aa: CASSVEPDSTGELFF
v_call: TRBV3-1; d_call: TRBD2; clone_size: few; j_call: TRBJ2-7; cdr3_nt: TGTGCCAGCAGCCAAGGACTACTAGCGGGGGATGAGCAGTACTTC; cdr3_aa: CASSQGLLAGDEQYF
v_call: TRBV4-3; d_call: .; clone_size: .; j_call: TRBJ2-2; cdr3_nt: TGCGCCAGCAGCCAAGACGACAGGAGTGGGGAGCTGTTTTTT; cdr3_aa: CASSQDDRSGELFF
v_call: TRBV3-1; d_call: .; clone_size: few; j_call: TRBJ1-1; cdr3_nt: TGTGCCAGCAGCCAAGCTACCCACAGCCGAGTTGAAGCTTTCTTT; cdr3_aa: CASSQATHSRVEAFF
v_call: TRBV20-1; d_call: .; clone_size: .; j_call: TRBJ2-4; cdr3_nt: TGCAGTGTGCCCAACGTAGAAATAGCCAAAAACATTCAGTACTTC; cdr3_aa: CSVPNVEIAKNIQYF
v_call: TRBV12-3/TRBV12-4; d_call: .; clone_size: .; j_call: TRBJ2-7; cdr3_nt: TGTGCCAGCAGACAAAGCGGGTCCTACGAGCAGTACTTC; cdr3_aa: CASRQSGSYEQYF
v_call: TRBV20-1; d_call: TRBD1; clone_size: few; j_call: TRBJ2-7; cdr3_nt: TGCAGTGAGGGGGCTCTCGTCATGGGCGAGCAGTACTTC; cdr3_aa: CSEGALVMGEQYF
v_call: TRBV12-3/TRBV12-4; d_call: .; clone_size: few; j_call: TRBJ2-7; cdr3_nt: TGTGCCAGCAGTTTCAGACTCAAGGGGAACGAGCAGTACTTC; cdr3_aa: CASSFRLKGNEQYF
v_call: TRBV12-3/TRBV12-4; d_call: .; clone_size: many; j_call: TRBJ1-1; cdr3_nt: TGTGCCAGCGGACTGAACTACAAGAACACTGAAGCTTTCTTT; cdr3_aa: CASGLNYKNTEAFF
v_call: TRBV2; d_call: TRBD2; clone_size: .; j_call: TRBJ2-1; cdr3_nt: TGTGCCAGCAGGGGACTAGCGGGGCCCAGCTCCTACAATGAGCAGTTCTTC; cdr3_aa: CASRGLAGPSSYNEQFF
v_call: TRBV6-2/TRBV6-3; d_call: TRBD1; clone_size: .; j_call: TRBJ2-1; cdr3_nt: TGTGCCAGCAGTCCGGTACAGGGGGGTTCCAGGATGGGCTCCTACAATGAGCAGTTCTTC; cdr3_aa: CASSPVQGGSRMGSYNEQFF
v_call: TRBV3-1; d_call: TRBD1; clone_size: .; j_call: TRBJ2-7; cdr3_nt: TGTGCCAGCAGCCAAGTATCCGTGACAGGGGTCCTTGCCTACGAGCAGTACTTC; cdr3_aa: CASSQVSVTGVLAYEQYF
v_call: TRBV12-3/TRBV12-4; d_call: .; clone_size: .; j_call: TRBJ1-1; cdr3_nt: TGTGCCAGCAGTTCAGACAGGACCACTGAAGCTTTCTTT; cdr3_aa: CASSSDRTTEAFF
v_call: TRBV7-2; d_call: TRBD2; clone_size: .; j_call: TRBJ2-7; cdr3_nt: TGTGCCAGCACGCTAGCGGGAGCAAACTACGAGCAGTACTTC; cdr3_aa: CASTLAGANYEQYF
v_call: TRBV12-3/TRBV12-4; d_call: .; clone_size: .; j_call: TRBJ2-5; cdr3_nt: TGTGCCAGCAGTATACAGGGTCGGGAGACCCAGTACTTC; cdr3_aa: CASSIQGRETQYF